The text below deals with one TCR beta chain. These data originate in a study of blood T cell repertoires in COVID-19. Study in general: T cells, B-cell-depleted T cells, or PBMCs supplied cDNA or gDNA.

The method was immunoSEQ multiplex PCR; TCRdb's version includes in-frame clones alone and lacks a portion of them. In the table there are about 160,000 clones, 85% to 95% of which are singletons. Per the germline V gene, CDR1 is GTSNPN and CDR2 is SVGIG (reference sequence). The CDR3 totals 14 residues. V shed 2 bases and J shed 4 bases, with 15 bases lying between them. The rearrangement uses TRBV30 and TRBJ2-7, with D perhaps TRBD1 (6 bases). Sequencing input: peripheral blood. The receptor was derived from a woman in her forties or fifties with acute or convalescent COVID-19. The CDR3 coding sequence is TGTGCCTGGAGTACGGGGCAAAGGGGGTACGAGCAGTACTTC. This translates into CAWSTGQRGYEQYF.